The T cell receptor beta chain under discussion was sequenced for a study of blood T cell repertoires in COVID-19. Background on the study: COVID-19 samples from acute and convalescent phases originated in the United States, Italy and Spain. PBMCs, B-cell-depleted T cells, or T cells were the source of the cDNA or gDNA that made up the material.

This clone occurred once. Original handling: Estimation of nucleated cell counts relied on the amplification of reference gene primers. Generated by immunoSEQ multiplex PCR, the TCRdb table keeps only in-frame clones and is missing some. That table is the source of V, J and clone size, and D and trimming were worked out from the DNA. The data hold about 260,000 clones, with 83% observed a single time. The sample comprised peripheral blood. The sequence came from a woman aged 50 to 65 who had recovered from COVID-19.

This CDR3 reads CASSQGAPPADNSPLHF. The CDR3 DNA reads TGCGCCAGCAGCCAAGGCGCTCCCCCGGCGGATAATTCACCCCTCCACTTT. V is TRBV4-1 and J is TRBJ1-6; D unclear. The CDR3 length is 17 residues. Trimming left V 1 base short and J 5 bases short, with 15 bases between. In germline, CDR1 is MGHRA, CDR2 YSYEKL.